Listed here is a single TCR beta chain. No cognate antigen has been identified for it. One base away there is no much larger clone; base qualities are not given. The source of the sample is a study of T cell changes during pregnancy in multiple sclerosis (dated by TCRdb to between 2018 and 2021). Turning to the overall study: The study looked at changes in the T cell repertoire across pregnancy in women with multiple sclerosis.

The library was prepared using the immunoSEQ multiplex PCR assay. TCRdb holds this immuneACCESS table with in-frame rearrangements only. Some clones are missing; in checked studies, unresolved V genes explain under half, and the rest has no known cause. Recorded for this sample are about 57,000 clones; around nine tenths of them occurred a single time. Roughly 2% of the sample goes to the ten largest clones. Sequenced here: peripheral blood, sampled in the first trimester of pregnancy. The source is a female donor in good health, enrolled as a control in a pregnancy study.

The CDR3 has the sequence CARYTEDTQYF. Read as DNA, the sequence is TGCGCCAGGTATACCGAGGATACGCAGTATTTT. The rearrangement combines TRBV23-1 with TRBJ2-3, with no reliable assignment of the D segment. TRBV23-1 counts as an open reading frame of uncertain function. The CDR3 contains 11 residues, cysteine and phenylalanine counted. The DNA shown is the 33-base CDR3, in frame from base 1. V is pared back by 9 bases and J by 6 bases, with 10 bases lying between the germline termini.